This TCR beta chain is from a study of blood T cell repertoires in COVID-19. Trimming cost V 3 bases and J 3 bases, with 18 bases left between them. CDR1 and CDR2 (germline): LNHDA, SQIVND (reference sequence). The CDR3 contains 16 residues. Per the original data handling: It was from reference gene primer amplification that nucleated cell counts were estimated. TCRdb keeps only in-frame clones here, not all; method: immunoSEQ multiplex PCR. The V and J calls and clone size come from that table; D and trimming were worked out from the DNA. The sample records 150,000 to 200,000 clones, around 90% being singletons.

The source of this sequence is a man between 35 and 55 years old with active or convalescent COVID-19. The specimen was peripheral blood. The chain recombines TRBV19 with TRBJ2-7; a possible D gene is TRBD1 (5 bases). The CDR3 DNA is TGTGCCAGTAGTATGGGTAGGGGCAGGAAAAACTACGAGCAGTACTTC. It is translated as CASSMGRGRKNYEQYF.